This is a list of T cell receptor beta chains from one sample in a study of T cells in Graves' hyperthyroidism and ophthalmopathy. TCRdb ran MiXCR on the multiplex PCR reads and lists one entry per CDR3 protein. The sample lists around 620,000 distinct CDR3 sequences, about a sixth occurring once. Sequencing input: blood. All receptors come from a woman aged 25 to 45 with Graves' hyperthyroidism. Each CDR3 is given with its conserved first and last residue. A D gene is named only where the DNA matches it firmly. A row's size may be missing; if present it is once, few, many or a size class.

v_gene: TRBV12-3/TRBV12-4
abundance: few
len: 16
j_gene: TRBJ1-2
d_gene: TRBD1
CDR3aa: CASRPRPGTGEDGYTF
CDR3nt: TGTGCCAGCAGACCCAGACCCGGGACAGGGGAGGATGGCTACACCTTC

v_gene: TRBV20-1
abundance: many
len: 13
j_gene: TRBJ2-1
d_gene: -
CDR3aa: CSASLPTQLGQFF
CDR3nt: TGCAGTGCTAGTTTACCCACCCAATTGGGGCAGTTCTTC

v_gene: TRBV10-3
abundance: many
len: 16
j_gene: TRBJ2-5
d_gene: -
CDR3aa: CAISESKGRGIETQYF
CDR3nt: TGTGCCATCAGTGAGTCGAAGGGCAGGGGCATAGAGACCCAGTACTTC

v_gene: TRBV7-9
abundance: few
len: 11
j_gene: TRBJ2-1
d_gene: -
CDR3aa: CASSFAHEQFF
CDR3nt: TGTGCCAGCAGCTTTGCGCATGAGCAGTTCTTC

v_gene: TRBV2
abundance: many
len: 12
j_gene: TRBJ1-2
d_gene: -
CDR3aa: CASNGPSRGYTF
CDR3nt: TGTGCCAGCAATGGGCCTTCTCGCGGCTACACCTTC

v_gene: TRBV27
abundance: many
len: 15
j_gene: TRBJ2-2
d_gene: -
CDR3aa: CASSLWGTNTGELFF
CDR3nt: TGTGCCAGCAGTTTATGGGGTACGAACACCGGGGAGCTGTTTTTT

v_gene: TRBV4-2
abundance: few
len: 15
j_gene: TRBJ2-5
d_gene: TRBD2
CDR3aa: CASSQITGAGEAQYF
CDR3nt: TGTGCCAGCAGCCAGATTACGGGAGCGGGAGAGGCCCAGTACTTC

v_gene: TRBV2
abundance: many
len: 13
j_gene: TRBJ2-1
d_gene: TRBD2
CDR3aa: CASSDTSGNEQFF
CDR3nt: TGTGCCAGCAGTGATACTAGCGGCAATGAGCAGTTCTTC

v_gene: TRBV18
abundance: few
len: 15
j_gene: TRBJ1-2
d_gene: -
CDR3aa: CASSPPAPGDYGYTF
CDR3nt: TGTGCCAGCTCACCACCAGCCCCGGGCGACTATGGCTACACCTTC

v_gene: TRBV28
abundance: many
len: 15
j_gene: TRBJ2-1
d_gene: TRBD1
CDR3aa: CASISPQGLYNEQFF
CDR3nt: TGTGCCAGCATTTCCCCACAGGGGCTTTACAATGAGCAGTTCTTC

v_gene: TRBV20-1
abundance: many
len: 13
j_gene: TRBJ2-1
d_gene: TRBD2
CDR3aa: CSAGTSANNEQFF
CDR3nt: TGCAGTGCGGGGACTAGCGCTAACAATGAGCAGTTCTTC

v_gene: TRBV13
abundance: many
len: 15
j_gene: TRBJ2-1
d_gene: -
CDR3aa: CASSLTQGSGNEQFF
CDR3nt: TGTGCCAGCAGTCTCACACAGGGATCAGGCAATGAGCAGTTCTTC

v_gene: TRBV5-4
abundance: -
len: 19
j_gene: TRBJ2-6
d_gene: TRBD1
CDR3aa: CASRGPDRVDSAGANVLTF
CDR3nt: TGTGCCAGCAGAGGGCCGGACAGGGTTGATTCTGCTGGGGCCAACGTCCTGACTTTC

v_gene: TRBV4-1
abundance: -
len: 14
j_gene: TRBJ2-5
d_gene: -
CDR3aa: CASSQVLTEETQYF
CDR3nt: TGCGCCAGCAGCCAAGTGTTAACAGAAGAGACCCAGTACTTC

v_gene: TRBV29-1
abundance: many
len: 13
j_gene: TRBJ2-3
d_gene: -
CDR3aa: CSVSTRLTDTQYF
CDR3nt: TGCAGCGTTTCGACTAGACTCACAGATACGCAGTATTTT

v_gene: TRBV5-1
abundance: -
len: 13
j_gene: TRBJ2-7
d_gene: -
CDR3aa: CASSYTLAYEQYF
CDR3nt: TGCGCCAGCAGTTATACTCTGGCCTACGAGCAGTACTTC

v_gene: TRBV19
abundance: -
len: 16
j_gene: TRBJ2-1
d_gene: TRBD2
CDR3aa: CASSNWGLANYNEQFF
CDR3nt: TGTGCCAGTAGTAACTGGGGACTAGCGAACTACAATGAGCAGTTCTTC

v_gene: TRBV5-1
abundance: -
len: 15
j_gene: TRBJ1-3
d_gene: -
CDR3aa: CASSLVADSGNTIYF
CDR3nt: TGCGCCAGCAGCTTGGTTGCCGACTCTGGAAACACCATATATTTT

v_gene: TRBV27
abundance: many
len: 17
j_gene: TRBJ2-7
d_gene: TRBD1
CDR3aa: CASSLKGPGQIFYEQYF
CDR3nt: TGTGCCAGCAGTTTAAAAGGGCCGGGACAGATATTCTACGAGCAGTACTTC

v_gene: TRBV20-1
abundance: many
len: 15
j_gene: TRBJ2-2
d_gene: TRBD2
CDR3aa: CSAISPGTSAGELFF
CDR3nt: TGCAGTGCTATATCGCCCGGGACTAGCGCCGGGGAGCTGTTTTTT

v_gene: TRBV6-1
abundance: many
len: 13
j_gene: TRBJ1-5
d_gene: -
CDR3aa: CASRPNRAEPQHF
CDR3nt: TGTGCCAGCAGACCCAACCGAGCAGAGCCCCAGCATTTT

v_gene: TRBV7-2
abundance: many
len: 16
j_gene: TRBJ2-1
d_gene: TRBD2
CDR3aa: CASSFWTSGRAGEQFF
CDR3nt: TGTGCCAGCAGCTTCTGGACTAGCGGGAGGGCTGGGGAGCAGTTCTTC

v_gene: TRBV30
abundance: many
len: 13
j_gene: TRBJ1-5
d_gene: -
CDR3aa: CAWSGGSNQPQHF
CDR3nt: TGTGCCTGGAGTGGGGGGAGCAATCAGCCCCAGCATTTT

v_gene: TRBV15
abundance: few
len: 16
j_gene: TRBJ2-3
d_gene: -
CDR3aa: CATSRVPRMGADTQYF
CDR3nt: TGTGCCACCAGCAGAGTTCCCAGGATGGGGGCAGATACGCAGTATTTT

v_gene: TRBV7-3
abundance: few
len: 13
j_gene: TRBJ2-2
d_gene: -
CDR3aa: CASSWGRGGELFF
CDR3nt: TGTGCCAGCAGCTGGGGGCGCGGCGGGGAGCTGTTTTTT

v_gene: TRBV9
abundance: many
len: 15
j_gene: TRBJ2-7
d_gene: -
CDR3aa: CASSPQPDASYEQYF
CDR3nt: TGTGCCAGCAGCCCCCAGCCCGACGCCTCCTACGAGCAGTACTTC

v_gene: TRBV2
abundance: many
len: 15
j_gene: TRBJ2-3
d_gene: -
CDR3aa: CASHLGSSSTDTQYF
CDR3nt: TGTGCCAGCCATCTGGGATCGAGCAGCACAGATACGCAGTATTTT

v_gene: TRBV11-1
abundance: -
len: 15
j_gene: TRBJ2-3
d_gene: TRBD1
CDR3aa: CASSSGQGVEDTQYF
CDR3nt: TGTGCCAGCAGCTCCGGACAGGGGGTGGAAGATACGCAGTATTTT